The T cell receptor beta chain under discussion was sequenced for a study of T cells after posttransplantation cyclophosphamide. Whole-study results and caveats: TRB overlap between skin or GI tissue T cells and blood was limited. Later blood repertoires were often dominated by clones from the donor CD8+ memory compartment.

The V gene lost 7 bases and the J gene lost 2 bases, with 15 bases spanning the gap. The V gene's germline CDR1 is MNHNY and CDR2 SVGAGI (reference sequence). This CDR3 has 14 amino acids. Some clones are missing from TCRdb's copy, which holds only in-frame ones; the method was immunoSEQ multiplex PCR. This table holds about 32,000 clones, about 90% found once. In the case of this clone: Its antigen is unidentified.

Sequencing input: PBMCs. The source of this sequence is a woman aged 40 to 50 with a blood cancer, CMV-positive, and with a related stem cell donor. The chain carries TRBV6-6 and TRBJ2-7; a weak D match, TRBD1 (6 bases). Here the CDR3 reads CASTGTHNTYEQYF. The CDR3 DNA reads TGTGCCAGCACCGGGACACATAACACCTACGAGCAGTACTTC.